The text below deals with one T cell receptor beta chain. The entry originates in a study of T cell responses to AZD1222 COVID-19 vaccine. CDR3 length: 13 residues. The germline CDR1 and CDR2 sequences are GTSNPN and SVGIG (reference sequence). V gave up 2 bases and J gave up 1 base, with 8 bases separating them. Measured with immunoSEQ multiplex PCR; TCRdb has only the in-frame clones, and not every one. The sample has around 120,000 clones, roughly nine tenths seen once. The chain is built from TRBV30 and TRBJ1-1; D gene unclear. This clonotype was obtained from an adult in good health. The sample here was peripheral blood, taken on day 0 of AZD1222 vaccination. The CDR3 nucleotides read TGTGCCTGGAGTTCTCGCGCGAACACTGAAGCTTTCTTT. Its protein product is CAWSSRANTEAFF.